One and the same sample provided the 3 T cell receptor beta chains below, sequenced in a study of blood T cell repertoires in COVID-19. Method: immunoSEQ multiplex PCR; TCRdb's copy keeps in-frame clones and lacks some. The sample contains some 340,000 clones, around 83% of which appear only once. The sequenced material came from peripheral blood. All receptors derive from a man aged 25-45 years with active or convalescent COVID-19.

The table lists this clone with a count of one. The chain uses TRBV10-3 and TRBJ2-1; D is perhaps TRBD2 (5 bases). Per germline, CDR1 ENHRY and CDR2 SYGVKD. The V and J ends lost 2 bases and 10 bases respectively, with 9 bases between them. The CDR3 runs to 12 residues. The DNA for the CDR3 is TGTGCCATCAGTGAGGTGGGAGTAGAGCAGTTCTTC. Amino acids: CAISEVGVEQFF.

This sequence joins TRBV7-2 and TRBJ2-3; TRBD2 matches at 7 bases. With 5 bases clipped from V and 5 bases from J, the junction kept 10 bases outside the gene matches. CDR3 length: 15 residues. Looked up from germline, CDR1 is SGHTA and CDR2 is FQGNSA. Here the CDR3 reads CASSPGLPWGDTQYF. The DNA for the CDR3 is TGTGCCAGCAGCCCGGGACTACCGTGGGGAGATACGCAGTATTTT.

The CDR3 loop is CASSQDPTDNLGYTF. Written as DNA, the CDR3 is TGCGCCAGCAGCCAAGATCCGACAGACAACCTCGGCTACACCTTC. V usage is TRBV4-1 and J usage is TRBJ1-2, with D possibly TRBD1 on 5 matching bases. Germline V gives CDR1 MGHRA, CDR2 YSYEKL. V lost 0 bases and J 8 bases, leaving 16 bases between the germline ends. The CDR3 sequence is 15 residues long.